A single sample is the source of the 27 T cell receptor beta chains below, sequenced in a study of OX40 agonist ivuxolimab in advanced cancers. Profiled with immunoSEQ multiplex PCR; TCRdb holds only in-frame clones, not every one. The table shows about 77,000 clones, with roughly 92% occurring only once. This specimen consisted of CD4+ or CD8+ T cells sorted from blood, obtained in a trial of the OX40 agonist ivuxolimab. These receptors were taken from an adult with an advanced solid tumor such as melanoma, head and neck, liver or kidney cancer.

V and J are TRBV7-2 and TRBJ2-7, with TRBD2 matching over 7 bases. This CDR3 has 16 residues. The J segment lost 1 base and the V segment lost 4 bases, leaving 10 bases of the junction unmatched. Germline assignment: CDR1 SGHTA and CDR2 FQGNSA. The CDR3 sequence is CASSWAGGGPSYEQYF. CDR3 nucleotide sequence: TGTGCCAGCAGCTGGGCTGGGGGAGGGCCGTCCTACGAGCAGTACTTC.

The rearrangement uses TRBV4-3 and TRBJ2-3, with D perhaps matching TRBD1 or TRBD2 (5 bases each). This CDR3 has 16 residues. Germline lookup yields CDR1 LGHNA and CDR2 YSLEER. V was trimmed by 0 bases and J by 3 bases, leaving 13 bases between them. CDR3 in DNA: TGCGCCAGCAGCCAAGATCTGGCAGGGAGAACAGATACGCAGTATTTT. Translated: CASSQDLAGRTDTQYF.

The chain joins TRBV9 to TRBJ2-2; perhaps TRBD1 as D (5 bases). This CDR3 spans 15 amino acids. Trimming took off 2 bases at V and 2 bases at J, with 10 bases between the two ends. In germline, CDR1 is SGDLS, CDR2 YYNGEE. CDR3 loop: CASSVQGVNTGELFF. DNA of the CDR3: TGTGCCAGCAGCGTGCAGGGTGTAAACACCGGGGAGCTGTTTTTT.

This clone was recorded only once. The chain couples TRBV2 to TRBJ2-2; weak D call: TRBD2 (5 bases). The CDR3 is 15 residues long. V lost 4 bases to trimming and J lost 0 bases, with 9 bases between them. Germline CDR1 is SNHLY and CDR2 is FYNNEI. This chain's CDR3 is CASSVEVANTGELFF. Written as DNA, the CDR3 is TGTGCCAGCAGTGTGGAGGTTGCGAACACCGGGGAGCTGTTTTTT.

This sequence joins TRBV5-1 and TRBJ2-1; TRBD1 aligns across 10 bases. Per germline, CDR1 SGHRS and CDR2 YFSETQ. This CDR3 has 15 amino acids. With V trimmed by 5 bases and J by 2 bases, 4 bases remained unmatched. CDR3 loop: CASSSTGGAYNEQFF. The CDR3 DNA reads TGCGCCAGCAGTTCGACAGGGGGCGCCTACAATGAGCAGTTCTTC.

V gene TRBV7-2 combines with J gene TRBJ1-3; maybe TRBD1 (6 bases). Per germline, CDR1 SGHTA and CDR2 FQGNSA. V was clipped by 4 bases and J by 4 bases, with 14 bases between them. CDR3 length equals 15 residues. The CDR3 reads CASSSGRGAGNTIYF. The CDR3 DNA is TGTGCCAGCAGCTCTGGGCGGGGGGCAGGAAACACCATATATTTT.

The V call is TRBV5-6, the J call TRBJ1-2, with D perhaps matching TRBD1 (5 bases). Trimming stripped 4 bases from V and 6 bases from J, with 13 bases between. The CDR3 has 13 residues. Germline assignment: CDR1 SGHDT and CDR2 YYEEEE. In DNA form, the CDR3 reads TGTGCCAGCAGCACATACCCCAGGGATGGCTACACCTTC. Amino acid sequence: CASSTYPRDGYTF.

This chain connects TRBV19 to TRBJ2-5; D gene uncertain. CDR3 length: 16 amino acids. V was clipped by 0 bases and J by 5 bases, with 16 bases between them. Germline loops: CDR1 LNHDA, CDR2 SQIVND (reference sequence). CDR3 amino acids: CASSIDLEGKGETQYF. The DNA for the CDR3 is TGTGCCAGTAGTATAGATCTCGAAGGGAAAGGGGAGACCCAGTACTTC.

This chain connects TRBV4-1 to TRBJ1-2, with TRBD1 as a possible D gene (5 bases). This CDR3 comprises 16 residues. V lost 2 bases and J 0 bases, leaving 13 bases between the germline ends. Germline CDR1 reads MGHRA; CDR2 reads YSYEKL. In DNA, the CDR3 is TGCGCCAGCAGCCAACCCGGGGCGGAAGCTAACTATGGCTACACCTTC. Encoded protein: CASSQPGAEANYGYTF.

A word on this clone: One end of the junction does not line up with germline, which may come from a read error. J is TRBJ2-1 and V is TRBV7-2, with no clear D. This CDR3 contains 11 residues. Per germline, CDR1 SGHTA and CDR2 FQGNSA. CDR3 sequence (DNA): TGTGCCAGCAGCTCCCACAATGAGCAGTTCTTC. This codes for CASSSHNEQFF.

This clone was detected ten times or more. The junction shows a germline mismatch at one end, possibly a read error. The gene calls are TRBV7-9 and TRBJ1-2, with D hard to call. CDR3 length: 10 residues. Germline CDR1 and CDR2: SEHNR and FQNEAQ (reference sequence). The CDR3 nucleotides are TGTGCCAGCAGCACGAGTGAAGTTTACTTC. Protein: CASSTSEVYF. Full variable domain (remainder filled in from reference TRBV7-9 and TRBJ1-2): DTGVSQNPRHKITKRGQNVTFRCDPISEHNRLYWYRQTLGQGPEFLTYFQNEAQLEKSRLLSDRFSAERPKGSFSTLEIQRTEQGDSAMYLCASSTSEVYFGSGTRLTVV.

This chain uses TRBV28 with TRBJ1-1; a weak D match, TRBD1 (5 bases). The CDR3 is made up of 15 amino acids. Germline CDR1 is MDHEN and CDR2 is SYDVKM. V was shortened by 4 bases and J by 5 bases, with 17 bases between the two germline ends. For the CDR3, the DNA is TGTGCCAGCAGTTCCCGAACCGGGGCCCATACTGAAGCTTTCTTT. This translates into CASSSRTGAHTEAFF. The full variable domain, rest sourced from reference TRBV28 and TRBJ1-1, is DVKVTQSSRYLVKRTGEKVFLECVQDMDHENMFWYRQDPGLGLRLIYFSYDVKMKEKGDIPEGYSVSREKKERFSLILESASTNQTSMYLCASSSRTGAHTEAFFGQGTRLTVV.

This chain connects TRBV7-3 to TRBJ2-2; D gene ambiguous. The CDR3 covers 16 residues. The V end lost 1 base, the J end lost 1 base, and 10 bases lay between the germline ends. The germline CDR1 and CDR2 sequences are SGHTA and FQGTGA. CDR3 DNA: TGTGCCAGCAGCTTAAACCCAGCTATGAACACCGGGGAGCTGTTTTTT. Translation gives CASSLNPAMNTGELFF.

The chain's CDR3 is CASSQTHGLAHYTDTQYF. The DNA for the CDR3 is TGCGCCAGCAGCCAAACCCACGGACTAGCGCATTACACAGATACGCAGTATTTT. The chain has TRBV4-1 and TRBJ2-3; 9 nucleotides align to TRBD2. V lost 2 bases, J lost 2 bases, and 11 bases stayed unmatched. Germline V lookup: CDR1 MGHRA, CDR2 YSYEKL. The CDR3 spans 18 residues.

The chain recombines TRBV7-9 with TRBJ2-2; 9 positions match TRBD1. The J segment lost 0 bases and the V segment lost 6 bases, leaving 8 bases of the junction unmatched. CDR1 and CDR2 from the germline V gene are SEHNR and FQNEAQ (reference sequence). CDR3 size: 17 residues. The DNA of the CDR3 is TGTGCCAGCAGACTACCGGGACAGGGTTCGAACACCGGGGAGCTGTTTTTT. Translated, it gives CASRLPGQGSNTGELFF.

This rearrangement joins TRBV7-9 to TRBJ2-3, with 13 bases matching TRBD2. The CDR3 runs to 18 residues. V shed 0 bases and J 2 bases; nucleotides not matched to a gene: 5. CDR1 is SEHNR and CDR2 is FQNEAQ in the germline V gene (reference sequence). CDR3 bases: TGTGCCAGCAGCTTAGCGCCGGGACTAGCGGGGACCACAGATACGCAGTATTTT. It specifies CASSLAPGLAGTTDTQYF.

This chain links TRBV29-1 with TRBJ1-5; D may be TRBD1 (5 bases). The length of the CDR3 is 13 residues. V dropped 5 bases and J dropped 7 bases, with 15 bases sitting between them. CDR1 and CDR2 from the germline V gene are SQVTM and ANQGSEA. DNA of the CDR3: TGCAGCGTTCGGCAGGACTACAGGCAGCCCCAGCATTTT. It codes for CSVRQDYRQPQHF.

This chain uses TRBV6-6 with TRBJ1-1, with D maybe TRBD1 (6 bases). This CDR3 region has 14 residues. The germline V and J ends were trimmed by 5 bases and 4 bases, with 14 bases remaining between them. Germline-derived CDR1 and CDR2 are MNHNY and SVGAGI (reference sequence). CDR3 bases: TGTGCCAGCAGTCATACAGGGTCGAGCACTGAAGCTTTCTTT. As protein: CASSHTGSSTEAFF.

The chain carries TRBV7-8 and TRBJ1-1; D is ambiguous. Trimming took 1 base from V and 0 from J, leaving 6 bases between them. Germline lookup yields CDR1 SGHVS and CDR2 FQNEAQ. The CDR3 has 14 amino acids. The CDR3 is CASSLVGLNTEAFF. In DNA form, the CDR3 reads TGTGCCAGCAGCTTAGTCGGCCTGAACACTGAAGCTTTCTTT.

The rearrangement uses TRBV29-1 and TRBJ2-5; 10 positions match TRBD2. This CDR3 spans 15 amino acids. V was pared by 2 bases and J by 5 bases, with 8 bases of the junction left unmatched. CDR1 SQVTM and CDR2 ANQGSEA come from the germline V gene. CDR3 DNA: TGCAGCGTTGAACCAATAGCGGGAGGTCAGGAGACCCAGTACTTC. Translation gives CSVEPIAGGQETQYF.

This clone showed up just once. The V gene is TRBV7-9, the J gene TRBJ2-7; weak D call: TRBD2 (6 bases). The CDR3 is 14 amino acids. Germline-derived CDR1 and CDR2 are SEHNR and FQNEAQ (reference sequence). V shed 0 bases and J shed 5 bases, with 11 bases lying between them. The CDR3 nucleotides read TGTGCCAGCAGCTTAGCGGGAGGTAACAACGAGCAGTACTTC. It specifies CASSLAGGNNEQYF.

In this sample, this clone turned up once. The chain links TRBV27 to TRBJ1-5; 8 bases match TRBD1. This CDR3 spans 14 amino acids. CDR1 and CDR2 from the germline V gene are MNHEY and SMNVEV (reference sequence). V shed 7 bases and J 3 bases; nucleotides not matched to a gene: 5. The DNA of the CDR3 is TGTGCCAGCACCCCGACAGGGGCCAATCAGCCCCAGCATTTT. It is translated as CASTPTGANQPQHF.

The V gene is TRBV9, the J gene TRBJ2-5; no firm D call. Germline-derived CDR1 and CDR2 are SGDLS and YYNGEE. CDR3 length: 14 residues. V was shortened by 1 base and J by 2 bases, with 9 bases between the two germline ends. The DNA of the CDR3 is TGTGCCAGCAGCGTAAGTTCCAGACAAGAGACCCAGTACTTC. This codes for CASSVSSRQETQYF.

The chain employs TRBV6-6 and TRBJ2-7, with 8 positions matching TRBD2. Germline loops: CDR1 MNHNY, CDR2 SVGAGI (reference sequence). V shed 5 bases and J 0 bases; nucleotides not matched to a gene: 3. This CDR3 is 14 amino acids long. In DNA, the CDR3 is TGTGCCAGCAGTCTAGCGGGTAGCTCCTACGAGCAGTACTTC. Protein product: CASSLAGSSYEQYF.

The V and J genes are TRBV7-9 and TRBJ1-5, with 8 bases matching TRBD1. Germline V gene data show CDR1 as SEHNR and CDR2 as FQNEAQ (reference sequence). Trimming took 5 bases from V and 6 from J; bases not matched to a gene: 6. This CDR3 region has 14 residues. The CDR3 nucleotides read TGTGCCAGCAGCGCCGGGACAGGAGGTCAGCCCCAGCATTTT. It codes for CASSAGTGGQPQHF.

This rearrangement joins TRBV11-1 to TRBJ2-1; 9 nucleotides agree with TRBD1. The CDR3 length is 13 residues. CDR1 SGHAT and CDR2 FQDESV come from the germline V gene (reference sequence). The CDR3 sequence is CASGTGSNNEQFF. CDR3 nucleotide sequence: TGTGCTTCCGGGACAGGGTCCAACAATGAGCAGTTCTTC.

The genes are TRBV12-2 and TRBJ2-2; the table's D gene call, TRBD2, was not cross checked with the DNA. TRBV12-2 is described as a pseudogene. CDR3 length: 20 amino acids. CDR3 sequence reads: CASRLAPGLAGAPNTGELFF. CDR3 sequence (DNA): TGTGCAAGTCGCTTAGCCCCGGGACTAGCGGGAGCCCCGAACACCGGGGAGCTGTTTTTT.